These 7 T cell receptor beta chains came from one sample sequenced in a study of blood T cell repertoires in COVID-19 (dated by TCRdb to 2020 to 2022). Library preparation was by the immunoSEQ multiplex PCR assay. TCRdb carries this immuneACCESS record with in-frame sequences only. Its versions omit some clonotypes, under half of them owing to an unresolved V gene in the studies checked, with the rest unexplained. The sample includes 140,000 to 150,000 clones, with around 80% observed a single time. The ten top clones hold 10% to 15% of the sample. Sequenced: peripheral blood. Source of these receptors: a man in his sixties with active or convalescent COVID-19.

The V call is TRBV11-2, the J call TRBJ2-1; unclear D gene. The germline V gene encodes CDR1 SGHAT and CDR2 FQNNGV. V dropped 0 bases and J dropped 3 bases, with 6 bases sitting between them. CDR3 length: 14 residues. CDR3 protein: CASSLDANYNEQFF. The CDR3 DNA reads as TGTGCCAGCAGCTTAGATGCTAACTACAATGAGCAGTTCTTC.

The chain uses TRBV4-1 and TRBJ2-2, with 14 bases fitting TRBD2. The length of the CDR3 is 18 residues. Losses at the gene ends were 3 bases for V and 7 bases for J; bases not matched to a gene: 10. The V gene's germline CDR1 is MGHRA and CDR2 YSYEKL. The CDR3 here is CASSHGTSGSLMGGELFF. As DNA, the CDR3 is TGCGCCAGCAGCCACGGGACTAGCGGGAGCTTGATGGGCGGGGAGCTGTTTTTT.

The V and J genes are TRBV19 and TRBJ1-1; D might be TRBD1 (6 bases). The germline V and J ends were trimmed by 6 bases and 0 bases, with 14 bases remaining between them. Germline V lookup: CDR1 LNHDA, CDR2 SQIVND (reference sequence). CDR3 length equals 15 residues. The CDR3: CASSFDRSMNTEAFF. The CDR3 DNA is TGTGCCAGTAGCTTTGACAGGTCCATGAACACTGAAGCTTTCTTT.

The V and J genes are TRBV9 and TRBJ1-1; 7 bases are shared with TRBD1. Germline V gives CDR1 SGDLS, CDR2 YYNGEE. The CDR3 loop spans 19 amino acids. The trim removed 0 bases at V and 1 base at J, leaving 15 bases unmatched. CDR3 sequence reads: CASSVGAGTGDVRNTEAFF. CDR3 coding DNA: TGTGCCAGCAGCGTAGGCGCCGGTACAGGGGACGTGCGGAACACTGAAGCTTTCTTT.

This chain links TRBV19 with TRBJ2-7, with 12 bases matching TRBD2. The CDR3 covers 19 residues. Germline trimming cut 0 bases from V and 5 bases from J; bases unmatched to any gene: 14. CDR1 is LNHDA and CDR2 is SQIVND in the germline V gene (reference sequence). CDR3 nucleotides: TGTGCCAGTAGTATAGATAGCCCCTTCGGACTAGCGGGGAGGAACGAGCAGTACTTC. This translates into CASSIDSPFGLAGRNEQYF.

This clone occurred a few times. The CDR3 loop reads CASSQDHWRERNEQFF. The CDR3 DNA is TGCGCCAGCAGCCAAGACCACTGGCGGGAAAGGAATGAGCAGTTCTTC. The chain links TRBV4-3 to TRBJ2-1; TRBD2 is a possible D gene (6 bases). This CDR3 has 16 residues. The germline V and J ends were trimmed by 0 bases and 7 bases, with 16 bases remaining between them. Per germline, CDR1 LGHNA and CDR2 YSLEER.

This clone occurred once. This sequence joins TRBV25-1 and TRBJ2-2, with a tentative D call TRBD2 (5 bases). Germline V gives CDR1 MGHDK, CDR2 SYGVNS. CDR3 length equals 14 residues. V lost 5 bases to trimming and J lost 7 bases, with 14 bases between them. The CDR3 coding sequence is TGTGCCAGCAGTCCTCCCCGGGAAGGCGGGGAGCTGTTTTTT. The encoded protein is CASSPPREGGELFF.